This entry concerns a single T cell receptor (beta chain). It has no known antigen specificity. The input lacks base qualities; no much larger clone sits a single base away. The data were taken from a study of response to subunit inactivated influenza vaccine (dated by TCRdb to the late 2010s). With respect to the entire study: Deep quantitative T cell receptor repertoire profiling was used in the study to track responses to a trivalent subunit inactivated influenza vaccine.

A distance of 14 bases separates the germline ends of V and J, which lose 5 bases and 8 bases respectively. According to the germline V gene, CDR1 reads SGHTA and CDR2 reads FQGTGA. The cysteine opens and the phenylalanine closes a CDR3 of 13 amino acids. Only CDR3 DNA remains: 39 bases, in frame from the first base. The library was prepared using RT-PCR. Instrument on record: Illumina HiSeq 2500. The public reads were quality trimmed at Q25 with fastp and then assembled into clones with MiXCR by TCRdb, keeping productive beta chains. One record per CDR3 amino acid sequence lists the most common genes and DNA. The sample table lists about 170,000 distinct CDR3 sequences, 9.5% to 15% of them with a count of one. Around 32% of the sample comes from the top ten. Broader findings and caveats from the paper: The authors proposed that each seasonal influenza vaccination may bring in only a limited number of new T cells.

These data also featured in a second study, about T cells expressing NK-cell markers. The second study reports: 5'RACE template switching, by which a universal primer site and unique molecular identifiers were added, was used to make TCR beta cDNA libraries. About 8 donors provided sorted CD3+CD56+NKG2C+, CD3+CD56+NKG2C- and CD3+CD56-NKG2C+ T-cell subsets, whose TCR beta-chain repertoires were profiled. Among the eight sequenced donors, only one was HCMV-seronegative, while the other seven were HCMV-seropositive. In several experiments an anti-gammadeltaTCR antibody was added to restrict sorting to alphabetaTCR-expressing T cells. In six donors, the dominant CD3+CD56+NKG2C+ clonotypes were among the top 10 CD8+ clonotypes and accounted for about 1.0-7.5% of CD8+ T cells. Those dominant clonotypes were again the most abundant among CD3+CD56-NKG2C+ cells in a few donors, at about 28.3-65%. Whether the expanded NKG2C-expressing T cell clones were specific for HCMV antigens was left unclear. The eight sequenced donors were randomly selected healthy volunteers, three men and five women. A commercial ELISA kit detecting HCMV-specific IgG in serum was used to determine HCMV serostatus. Ficoll density gradient centrifugation was used to isolate peripheral blood mononuclear cells from blood. Magnetic immunoseparation with Miltenyi isolation kits was used to isolate CD4+ and CD8+ T cells from PBMC. cDNA synthesis was primed from the TCR beta constant segment, followed by two successive PCR amplification steps. The libraries were sequenced on Illumina HiSeq 2000/2500, MiSeq or NextSeq, producing 2 x 150 bp reads. MIGEC handled demultiplexing of the reads and grouping by UMI, while MiTCR was used to assemble and quantify clonotypes. Only TCR cDNA sequences supported by at least two reads were kept to exclude erroneous sequences. The tcR package was used for downstream repertoire analysis, and clonotypes were matched between fractions using CDR3 nucleotide sequence together with V segment. VDJmatch was used to annotate antigen specificity against VDJdb, with one amino acid substitution allowed in CDR3.

The chain uses TRBV7-3 and TRBJ2-3; TRBD2 is a possible D gene, resting on 6 matching bases. The sequences come from CD8+ T cells sorted from PBMCs, collected about 11 days after vaccination. The receptor was isolated from a man over 45 who received an inactivated influenza vaccine. Donor details come from another sample of the same person, matched by shared clones. The encoded CDR3 is CASSKTLGGTQYF. The nucleotides read TGTGCCAGCAGCAAAACGTTGGGGGGTACGCAGTATTTT.